Below are 17 T cell receptor beta chains sequenced from a single sample in a study of blood T cell repertoires in COVID-19. Here immunoSEQ multiplex PCR was the method, and the copy in TCRdb shows in-frame clones only, minus some. The table includes fewer than 300,000 clones, about nine tenths detected once. What was sequenced was peripheral blood. The receptors here all came from a man in his fifties with COVID-19, enrolled during active disease.

This clone was seen a handful of times. The chain is built from TRBV3-1 (or the pseudogene TRBV3-2) and TRBJ2-7; possible D gene TRBD2, 5 bases. Trimming left V 3 bases short and J 7 bases short, with 13 bases between. The CDR3 consists of 13 residues. In germline, CDR1 is LGHDT, CDR2 YNNKEL (reference sequence). The CDR3 is CASSHGPSGEQYF. CDR3 nucleotide sequence: TGTGCCAGCAGCCATGGGCCCAGCGGTGAGCAGTACTTC.

The chain employs TRBV30 and TRBJ1-2; D gene ambiguous. Trimming cost V 2 bases and J 5 bases, with 12 bases left between them. The CDR3 totals 13 residues. Germline CDR1 and CDR2: GTSNPN and SVGIG (reference sequence). CDR3 protein: CAWSIGDRYGYTF. The CDR3 DNA is TGTGCCTGGAGTATCGGGGATAGGTATGGCTACACCTTC.

This clone has only one observation. J is TRBJ1-2 and V is TRBV19; 12 bases fit TRBD1. The CDR3 loop spans 14 amino acids. V was pared by 10 bases and J by 8 bases, with 11 bases of the junction left unmatched. Germline CDR1 reads LNHDA; CDR2 reads SQIVND (reference sequence). The CDR3 region is CAITSGTGGRGYTF. As DNA, the CDR3 is TGTGCCATCACCTCCGGGACAGGGGGCCGAGGCTACACCTTC.

The rearrangement joins TRBV6-6 to TRBJ1-1; D may be TRBD1 (5 bases). Germline-derived CDR1 and CDR2 are MNHNY and SVGAGI (reference sequence). The CDR3 has 14 residues. V was trimmed by 0 bases and J by 7 bases, leaving 12 bases between them. CDR3 residues: CASSYSTSGYEAFF. DNA for the CDR3: TGTGCCAGCAGTTACTCGACATCAGGGTATGAAGCTTTCTTT.

This clone occurred once. The chain couples TRBV24-1 to TRBJ1-2; 8 bases agree with TRBD1. The CDR3 runs 13 residues. Germline CDR1 and CDR2: KGHDR and SFDVKD. The V gene end was trimmed by 5 bases and the J gene end by 5 bases; junction bases not matched to a gene: 3. The CDR3 loop is CATSGGQVYGYTF. The DNA of the CDR3 is TGTGCCACCAGTGGGGGACAGGTTTATGGCTACACCTTC.

The V gene is TRBV5-4, the J gene TRBJ2-1, with 10 bases fitting TRBD1. The V gene end was trimmed by 0 bases and the J gene end by 8 bases; junction bases not matched to a gene: 8. CDR3 length: 16 residues. Germline CDR1 and CDR2: SGHNT and YYREEE (reference sequence). CDR3 nucleotides: TGTGCCAGCAGCTTGGCCGGACAGGGGGACTTCGATGAGCAGTTCTTC. Translation: CASSLAGQGDFDEQFF.

Comments on this clone: Other DNA sequences within the sample encode an identical CDR3. The genes are TRBV15 and TRBJ2-2; D is perhaps TRBD1 (6 bases). The CDR3 runs 15 residues. With 3 bases removed from V and 4 bases from J, the gap between germline ends came to 12 bases. Per germline, CDR1 LNHNV and CDR2 YYDKDF (reference sequence). CDR3 region: CATSRDRTVTGELFF. CDR3 DNA sequence: TGTGCCACCAGCAGGGATCGGACAGTCACCGGGGAGCTGTTTTTT.

The chain couples TRBV4-3 to TRBJ1-5; unclear D gene. CDR3 length: 16 residues. The V end was cut by 0 bases, the J end by 0 bases, with 9 bases between. Germline assignment: CDR1 LGHNA and CDR2 YSLEER. The CDR3 reads CASSQELAYSNQPQHF. The CDR3, as DNA: TGCGCCAGCAGCCAAGAGTTAGCTTATAGCAATCAGCCCCAGCATTTT.

This clone appeared a few times. The chain combines TRBV2 with TRBJ1-2; TRBD1 matches 10 bases. The CDR3 spans 16 residues. V shed 6 bases and J 2 bases; nucleotides not matched to a gene: 9. Germline loops: CDR1 SNHLY, CDR2 FYNNEI. The CDR3 loop is CASRLTGTGVNYGYTF. The DNA of the CDR3 is TGTGCCAGCAGGCTCACCGGGACAGGGGTCAACTATGGCTACACCTTC.

This clone was seen just once. This chain links TRBV28 with TRBJ1-4, with D tentatively TRBD1 (6 bases). CDR1 is MDHEN and CDR2 is SYDVKM in the germline V gene. The germline V and J ends were trimmed by 6 bases and 2 bases, with 13 bases remaining between them. The CDR3 is made up of 15 amino acids. The DNA of the CDR3 is TGTGCCAGCAGGGAGAGGACAGCCACTAATGAAAAACTGTTTTTT. It is translated as CASRERTATNEKLFF. The full variable domain, its missing parts supplied by reference TRBV28 and TRBJ1-4, is DVKVTQSSRYLVKRTGEKVFLECVQDMDHENMFWYRQDPGLGLRLIYFSYDVKMKEKGDIPEGYSVSREKKERFSLILESASTNQTSMYLCASRERTATNEKLFFGSGTQLSVL.

The chain uses TRBV5-6 and TRBJ2-7; 11 nucleotides line up with TRBD2. The CDR3 loop spans 18 amino acids. From germline, CDR1 is SGHDT and CDR2 YYEEEE. With V trimmed by 7 bases and J by 7 bases, 22 bases remained unmatched. CDR3 coding DNA: TGTGCCAGCCACACCCCGGGACTAGCGGAAAAGGTGCCGGGGGAGCAGTACTTC. It yields the protein CASHTPGLAEKVPGEQYF.

This chain connects TRBV7-3 to TRBJ2-7; the D gene is possibly TRBD1 (6 bases). CDR3 length equals 15 residues. Trimming took off 3 bases at V and 0 bases at J, with 12 bases between the two ends. Per germline, CDR1 SGHTA and CDR2 FQGTGA. In DNA form, the CDR3 reads TGTGCCAGCAGCTTGGGCAGGGGAAGCTCCTACGAGCAGTACTTC. Amino acid sequence: CASSLGRGSSYEQYF.

This chain uses TRBV5-4 with TRBJ2-2; 12 bases agree with TRBD1. This CDR3 comprises 15 residues. Germline V gene sequence: CDR1 SGHNT, CDR2 YYREEE (reference sequence). With V trimmed by 4 bases and J by 6 bases, 4 bases remained unmatched. CDR3 sequence reads: CASSPRDRGPGELFF. The CDR3 region has the DNA TGTGCCAGCAGCCCCCGGGACAGGGGGCCCGGGGAGCTGTTTTTT.

The chain is built from TRBV6-6 and TRBJ1-2; 8 bases match TRBD1. The CDR3 is 16 residues long. The germline V gene encodes CDR1 MNHNY and CDR2 SVGAGI (reference sequence). Trimming cost V 4 bases and J 4 bases; bases outside gene matches: 11. CDR3 DNA: TGTGCCAGCAGTTCCGGCCAGGGGGCAATTCCCTATGGCTACACCTTC. Its translation: CASSSGQGAIPYGYTF.

The rearrangement joins TRBV27 to TRBJ2-3; no firm D call. The V end lost 3 bases, the J end lost 3 bases, and 10 bases lay between the germline ends. Germline CDR1 is MNHEY and CDR2 is SMNVEV (reference sequence). The CDR3 is 14 residues long. CDR3 DNA: TGTGCCAGCAGTTTCACCCGCCTAACAGATACGCAGTATTTT. Translated, it gives CASSFTRLTDTQYF.

Only a few counts were recorded for this clone. This sequence joins TRBV3-1 (or the pseudogene TRBV3-2) and TRBJ2-3; 8 bases match TRBD1. Germline CDR1 and CDR2: LGHDT and YNNKEL (reference sequence). CDR3 length: 15 residues. Losses at the gene ends were 1 base for V and 6 bases for J; bases not matched to a gene: 6. DNA of the CDR3: TGTGCCAGCAGCCAAGGTCCAGGGGGCATCGATACGCAGTATTTT. It translates to CASSQGPGGIDTQYF.

The chain employs TRBV11-2 and TRBJ2-2; a possible D gene is TRBD1 (8 bases). The germline CDR1 and CDR2 sequences are SGHAT and FQNNGV. The CDR3 covers 16 residues. V dropped 5 bases and J dropped 1 base, with 14 bases sitting between them. The chain's CDR3 is CASSTNRGGNTGELFF. Here the CDR3 DNA reads TGTGCCAGCAGCACTAACAGGGGGGGGAACACCGGGGAGCTGTTTTTT.